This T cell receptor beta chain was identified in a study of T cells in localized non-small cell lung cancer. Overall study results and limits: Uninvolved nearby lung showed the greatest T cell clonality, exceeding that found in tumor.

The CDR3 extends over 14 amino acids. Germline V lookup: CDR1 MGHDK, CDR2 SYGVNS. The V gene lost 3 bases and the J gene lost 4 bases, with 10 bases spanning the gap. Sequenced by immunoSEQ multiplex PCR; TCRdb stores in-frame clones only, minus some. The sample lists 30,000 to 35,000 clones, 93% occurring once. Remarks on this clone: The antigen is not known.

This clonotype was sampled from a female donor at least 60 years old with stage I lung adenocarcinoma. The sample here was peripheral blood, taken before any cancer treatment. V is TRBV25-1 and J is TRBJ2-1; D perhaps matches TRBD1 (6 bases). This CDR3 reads CASSEGRGYNEQFF. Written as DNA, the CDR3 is TGTGCCAGCAGTGAGGGCAGGGGTTACAATGAGCAGTTCTTC. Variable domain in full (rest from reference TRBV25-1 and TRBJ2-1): EADIYQTPRYLVIGTGKKITLECSQTMGHDKMYWYQQDPGMELHLIHYSYGVNSTEKGDLSSESTVSRIRTEHFPLTLESARPSHTSQYLCASSEGRGYNEQFFGPGTRLTVL.